Listed below are T cell receptor beta chains from one sample, sequenced in a study of blood T cells in healthy people across ages. TCRdb reprocessed the 5' RACE reads via MiXCR and lists one record per CDR3 protein. The sample has roughly 1.5 million distinct CDR3 sequences; about 42% are singletons. The sample consisted of blood. All receptors derive from a woman aged 18-35 years in good health. CDR3s include the opening cysteine and the closing phenylalanine or tryptophan. A D gene is named only where the DNA matches it firmly. Size tells how often a clone was seen (once, few, many) or the class of an expanded clone, and some rows leave it out.

NA,TRBV9,TRBJ2-5,NA,14,CASSDSHRGETQYF,TGTGCCAGCAGCGACAGCCACCGAGGGGAGACCCAGTACTTC
NA,TRBV20-1,TRBJ2-5,once,16,CSARDLGRRTQETQYF,TGCAGTGCTAGAGATTTGGGTCGTCGTACCCAAGAGACCCAGTACTTC
NA,TRBV29-1,TRBJ1-1,few,13,CSVRVGGNTEAFF,TGCAGCGTACGCGTGGGGGGTAACACTGAAGCTTTCTTT
NA,TRBV5-1,TRBJ1-2,many,13,CASSLDSPYGYTF,TGCGCCAGCAGCTTGGACAGCCCCTATGGCTACACCTTC
NA,TRBV30,TRBJ2-3,NA,14,CAWTPPYEADTQYF,TGTGCCTGGACTCCTCCCTATGAAGCAGATACGCAGTATTTT
NA,TRBV10-3,TRBJ2-4,many,15,CAISESDKAKNIQYF,TGTGCCATCAGTGAGTCGGATAAAGCCAAAAACATTCAGTACTTC
NA,TRBV7-9,TRBJ2-1,few,13,CASRSAGFNEQFF,TGTGCCAGCAGGTCCGCAGGGTTCAATGAGCAGTTCTTC
TRBD1,TRBV9,TRBJ2-1,NA,15,CAGSRGLHSYNEQFF,TGTGCCGGCAGCAGGGGGTTACACTCCTACAATGAGCAGTTCTTC
NA,TRBV29-1,TRBJ2-7,NA,17,CSVFGTGDWRDSYEQYF,TGCAGCGTTTTCGGCACCGGGGATTGGCGGGACTCCTACGAGCAGTACTTC
TRBD1,TRBV29-1,TRBJ1-1,few,14,CSVEAGQGSTEAFF,TGCAGCGTTGAGGCGGGACAGGGAAGCACTGAAGCTTTCTTT
TRBD1,TRBV3-1,TRBJ1-1,many,13,CASSPRQGTEAFF,TGTGCCAGCAGCCCACGACAGGGCACTGAAGCTTTCTTT
NA,TRBV27,TRBJ2-7,NA,14,CASSVTESSYEQYF,TGTGCCAGCAGTGTGACCGAGAGCTCCTACGAGCAGTACTTC
TRBD2,TRBV7-2,TRBJ2-7,few,17,CASSLPLAGPSSYEQYF,TGTGCCAGCAGCTTACCGCTAGCGGGGCCTAGCTCCTACGAGCAGTACTTC
NA,TRBV18,TRBJ2-3,many,13,CASSPPTTDTQYF,TGTGCCAGCTCACCACCGACCACAGATACGCAGTATTTT
TRBD2,TRBV28,TRBJ2-5,NA,14,CASSLEGASGMQYF,TGTGCCAGCAGTTTAGAGGGGGCTAGCGGGATGCAGTACTTC
NA,TRBV7-9,TRBJ2-1,NA,15,CASSLVAGEDETQFF,TGTGCCAGCAGCTTAGTCGCGGGTGAGGATGAGACCCAGTTCTTC
TRBD2,TRBV20-1,TRBJ2-4,few,14,CSARDSGRSNIQYF,TGCAGTGCTAGGGATAGCGGGAGGTCAAACATTCAGTACTTC
NA,TRBV29-1,TRBJ1-1,NA,13,CSVKTDSASEAFF,TGCAGCGTCAAAACTGACAGCGCCAGCGAAGCTTTCTTT
TRBD1,TRBV7-9,TRBJ1-1,NA,14,CASRWTGGSAEAFF,TGTGCCAGCAGATGGACAGGGGGTTCCGCTGAAGCTTTCTTT
NA,TRBV6-5,TRBJ2-3,NA,13,CASKGRASDTQYF,TGTGCCAGCAAAGGCAGGGCTTCAGATACGCAGTATTTT
NA,TRBV11-3,TRBJ2-5,NA,14,CASRRGGSGGEQYF,TGTGCCAGCAGACGAGGGGGATCCGGCGGTGAGCAGTACTTC
TRBD1,TRBV14,TRBJ2-4,NA,16,CASSQETKDRTNEQCF,TGTGCCAGCAGCCAAGAAACCAAGGACAGGACAAACGAGCAGTGCTTC
NA,TRBV4-2,TRBJ2-7,NA,14,CASSQDDFSYEQYF,TGTGCCAGCAGCCAAGATGACTTCTCCTACGAGCAGTACTTC
TRBD2,TRBV6-4,TRBJ2-3,once,14,CASKLAGDADTQYF,TGTGCCAGCAAATTAGCGGGAGACGCAGATACGCAGTATTTT
TRBD2,TRBV20-1,TRBJ2-3,many,15,CSALPGGSSTDTQYF,TGCAGTGCTCTCCCGGGCGGGAGTAGCACAGATACGCAGTATTTT
NA,TRBV5-6,TRBJ2-7,NA,13,CASSYGNADEQYF,TGTGCCAGCAGCTATGGAAATGCGGACGAGCAGTACTTC
NA,TRBV20-1,TRBJ1-6,NA,14,CSAREGSYNSPLHF,TGCAGTGCCAGAGAGGGTTCCTATAATTCACCCCTCCACTTT
NA,TRBV6-2/TRBV6-3,TRBJ2-2,NA,18,CASSYDLDSRGAAGELFF,TGTGCCAGCAGTTACGATCTGGACAGCCGGGGGGCGGCCGGGGAGCTGTTTTTT
TRBD2,TRBV20-1,TRBJ2-1,few,16,CSAPFLAGGHYNEQFF,TGCAGTGCTCCCTTCCTAGCGGGGGGCCACTACAATGAGCAGTTCTTC
NA,TRBV27,TRBJ2-1,NA,14,CASSLWSGANEQFF,TGTGCCAGCAGTTTATGGTCAGGTGCGAATGAGCAGTTCTTC
TRBD2,TRBV20-1,TRBJ2-3,NA,15,CSARWGSGRSDTQYF,TGCAGTGCTAGATGGGGGAGCGGGAGGTCAGATACGCAGTATTTT
NA,TRBV4-2,TRBJ1-2,many,17,CASSQETALPTNYGYTF,TGTGCCAGCAGCCAAGAAACAGCTCTCCCCACAAACTATGGCTACACCTTC
TRBD1,TRBV7-2,TRBJ1-6,few,13,CASSSTGVSPLHF,TGTGCCAGCAGCTCAACAGGGGTTTCACCCCTCCACTTT
TRBD1,TRBV10-3,TRBJ2-2,NA,18,CAISEFTWTGPNTGELFF,TGTGCCATCAGTGAATTTACTTGGACAGGGCCGAACACCGGGGAGCTGTTTTTT
NA,TRBV6-2/TRBV6-3,TRBJ1-2,NA,15,CASSVWAEKNYGYTF,TGTGCCAGCAGTGTCTGGGCAGAGAAAAACTATGGCTACACCTTC
NA,TRBV4-3,TRBJ2-4,NA,18,CASSQDTGQAAAKNIQYF,TGCGCCAGCAGCCAAGATACGGGGCAGGCGGCGGCCAAAAACATTCAGTACTTC
TRBD2,TRBV4-1,TRBJ2-3,few,17,CASSTTWTSGGTDTQYF,TGCGCCAGCAGCACAACCTGGACTAGCGGGGGGACAGATACGCAGTATTTT
TRBD1,TRBV7-2,TRBJ2-7,few,16,CASSLAPGGAYNEQYF,TGTGCCAGCAGCTTAGCGCCAGGGGGCGCCTACAATGAGCAGTACTTC
TRBD2,TRBV5-1,TRBJ2-1,NA,16,CASSFALGLVSHEQFF,TGCGCCAGCAGCTTCGCCTTGGGACTAGTCTCCCATGAGCAGTTCTTC
NA,TRBV7-8,TRBJ1-4,NA,16,CASSPKRGSTNEKLFF,TGTGCCAGCAGCCCTAAGAGAGGGTCAACTAATGAAAAACTGTTTTTT
NA,TRBV4-1,TRBJ1-2,many,15,CASSQELGTNYGYTF,TGCGCCAGCAGCCAAGAGCTGGGGACGAACTACGGCTACACCTTC
TRBD1,TRBV29-1,TRBJ1-2,NA,14,CSVYTGGRGYGHTF,TGCAGCGTGTACACAGGGGGCCGTGGCTATGGCCACACCTTC
TRBD1,TRBV7-2,TRBJ2-1,few,15,CASRDRDRPYNEQFF,TGTGCCAGCAGGGACCGGGACAGACCATACAATGAGCAGTTCTTC
TRBD2,TRBV2,TRBJ2-7,NA,16,CASRPLSTSGTYEQYF,TGTGCCAGCAGACCCCTTTCGACTAGCGGGACCTACGAGCAGTACTTC
TRBD2,TRBV7-2,TRBJ2-7,NA,14,CASSWFSGPYEQYF,TGTGCCAGCAGCTGGTTTAGCGGGCCCTACGAGCAGTACTTC
NA,TRBV4-1,TRBJ1-3,few,13,CASSPEEGNTIYF,TGCGCCAGCAGCCCAGAGGAAGGAAACACCATATATTTT
NA,TRBV4-3,TRBJ2-3,NA,13,CASSQLQEDTQYF,TGCGCCAGCAGCCAGCTACAGGAAGATACGCAGTATTTT
NA,TRBV20-1,TRBJ1-2,few,14,CSARDPPRSYGYTF,TGCAGTGCTAGAGATCCCCCGAGAAGCTATGGCTACACCTTC
NA,TRBV2,TRBJ1-5,NA,12,CASQRGGQPQHF,TGTGCCAGCCAGAGGGGTGGGCAGCCCCAGCATTTT
NA,TRBV30,TRBJ2-3,NA,12,CAWSDGRDTQYF,TGTGCCTGGAGTGACGGACGAGATACGCAGTATTTT
TRBD2,TRBV7-2,TRBJ2-1,few,15,CASSSGTSLVGEQFF,TGTGCCAGCAGCTCAGGGACTAGTCTCGTGGGAGAGCAGTTCTTC
NA,TRBV28,TRBJ2-5,NA,14,CASSTTGPQETQYF,TGTGCCAGCAGTACAACAGGCCCCCAAGAGACCCAGTACTTC
TRBD2,TRBV11-2,TRBJ2-3,NA,18,CASSLAASGGPSTDTQYF,TGTGCCAGCAGCTTAGCGGCTAGCGGGGGCCCTAGCACAGATACGCAGTATTTT
NA,TRBV6-5,TRBJ1-3,NA,16,CASSYGQQLSGNTIYF,TGTGCCAGCAGTTACGGCCAGCAGCTCTCTGGAAACACCATATATTTT
TRBD1,TRBV29-1,TRBJ2-3,NA,13,CSVLDRATDTQYF,TGCAGCGTCCTCGACAGGGCCACAGATACGCAGTATTTT
TRBD1,TRBV6-1,TRBJ2-1,NA,15,CASREGTGVYNEQFF,TGTGCCAGCCGAGAAGGGACAGGGGTTTACAATGAGCAGTTCTTC
NA,TRBV29-1,TRBJ2-5,few,13,CSVDRPGQETQYF,TGCAGCGTTGACCGGCCAGGCCAAGAGACCCAGTACTTC